The rows below give T cell receptor beta chains drawn from one sample of a study of blood T cells in healthy people across ages. TCRdb used MiXCR to reprocess the 5' RACE reads, holding one entry per CDR3 protein. Altogether hundreds of thousands of distinct CDR3 sequences are present, around 38% being singletons, with the ten largest covering 25% to 35%. Sequenced sample: blood. These receptors were obtained from an elderly man in good health. Both conserved end residues are part of each CDR3. The order of the fields is CDR3 protein, V gene, J gene.

CASSLEDRLNTEAFF	TRBV3-1	TRBJ1-1
CASSTHLGSETQYF	TRBV6-2/TRBV6-3	TRBJ2-5
CASSPAGSKETQYF	TRBV11-2	TRBJ2-5
CSASFWDREFTDTQYF	TRBV20-1	TRBJ2-3
CASSAHGTERNYGYTF	TRBV7-9	TRBJ1-2
CASSQGEGTYNEQFF	TRBV2	TRBJ2-1
CSATKPGLAGGLISYEQYF	TRBV20-1	TRBJ2-7
CASSLQAGGEQYF	TRBV7-2	-
CASSLDVGGASDTQYF	TRBV7-2	TRBJ2-3
CASTRTYGFQDTQYF	TRBV2	TRBJ2-3
CSARDVRSGRAYEQYF	TRBV20-1	TRBJ2-7
CSARDRLVGNEQYF	TRBV20-1	TRBJ2-5
CSVDMGQGVGEQFF	TRBV29-1	TRBJ2-1
CSVLWDRLAKNIQYF	TRBV29-1	TRBJ2-4
CASSEIGKQFF	TRBV25-1	TRBJ2-1
CATSRYQGQGTEQYF	TRBV15	TRBJ2-7
CATSDTGHPRGEQFF	TRBV24-1	TRBJ2-1
CSGQGGGEQFF	TRBV20-1	TRBJ2-1
CAATGQSSYEQFF	TRBV6-1	TRBJ2-1
CSVESASEAFF	TRBV29-1	TRBJ1-1
CASSPRDRGTDTQYF	TRBV7-9	TRBJ2-3
CASTPPGTSTDTQYF	TRBV6-6	TRBJ2-3
CASSLGGRSVRFNEQFF	TRBV5-1	TRBJ2-1
CATSDSGGPDTQYF	TRBV24-1	TRBJ2-3
CASSLSENSPLHF	TRBV7-6	TRBJ1-6
CASSGGTGEFSEQYF	TRBV9	TRBJ2-7
CASSLEGPRGTQYF	TRBV7-2	TRBJ2-5
CASSLLSSTGELFF	TRBV12-3/TRBV12-4	TRBJ2-2
CASSPRGPLGSTDTQYF	TRBV6-2/TRBV6-3	TRBJ2-3
CASSQEASGRADEQFF	TRBV3-1	TRBJ2-1
CASSGTLEQFF	TRBV7-2	TRBJ2-1
CASSLDRSGCEQYF	TRBV27	-
CASSIRQGAGEQFF	TRBV9	TRBJ2-1
CSVEDSNYGYTF	TRBV29-1	TRBJ1-2
CSAPKWDSETQYF	TRBV20-1	TRBJ2-5
CASSLAPARTTYEQYF	TRBV7-2	TRBJ2-7
CASSFGTGGVETQYF	TRBV6-6	-
CASSPQQGEETQYF	TRBV18	TRBJ2-5
CASSVSLEQFF	TRBV5-1	TRBJ2-1
CSAPGQGYEQYF	TRBV20-1	-
CASSLEGADYNEQFF	TRBV7-9	TRBJ2-1
CASSTGTGQEAFF	TRBV6-2/TRBV6-3	TRBJ1-1
CASSGGGSGRGQATQYF	TRBV9	TRBJ2-3
CASGLAGTGELFF	TRBV5-1	TRBJ2-2
CASSQPPGLVGSGANVLTF	TRBV4-2	TRBJ2-6